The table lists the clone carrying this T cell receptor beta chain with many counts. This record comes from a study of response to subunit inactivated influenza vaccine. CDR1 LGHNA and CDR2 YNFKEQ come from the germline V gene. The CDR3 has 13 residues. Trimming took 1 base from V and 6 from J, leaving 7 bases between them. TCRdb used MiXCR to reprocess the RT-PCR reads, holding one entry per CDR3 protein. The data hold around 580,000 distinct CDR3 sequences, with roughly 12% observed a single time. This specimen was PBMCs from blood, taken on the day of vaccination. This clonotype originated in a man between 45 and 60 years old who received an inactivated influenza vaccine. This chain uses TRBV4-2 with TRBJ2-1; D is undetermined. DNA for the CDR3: TGTGCCAGCAGCCAAGTCACGGGCAATGAGCAGTTCTTC. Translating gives CASSQVTGNEQFF.